Below, 11 T cell receptor beta chains from the same sample are listed, as sequenced in a study of blood T cell repertoires in COVID-19. Assay: immunoSEQ multiplex PCR; the TCRdb copy retains only in-frame clones and omits some. The sample lists approximately 220,000 clones, about 87% occurring once. The sample comprised PBMCs or T cells enriched from blood (not recorded which). The receptors stem from a woman in her 30s with acute COVID-19.

V gene TRBV7-9 combines with J gene TRBJ1-5, with TRBD1 identical over 7 bases. V lost 5 bases to trimming and J lost 3 bases; unmatched junction nucleotides: 7. The germline gives CDR1 SEHNR, CDR2 FQNEAQ (reference sequence). The CDR3 contains 15 residues. CDR3 residues: CASSDTGALNQPQHF. DNA of the CDR3: TGTGCCAGCAGCGACACAGGGGCTCTCAATCAGCCCCAGCATTTT.

This chain links TRBV4-3 with TRBJ2-3, with a possible D match to TRBD1 (5 bases). Germline V gives CDR1 LGHNA, CDR2 YSLEER. The V and J ends lost 3 bases and 2 bases respectively, with 12 bases between them. This CDR3 comprises 15 residues. CDR3 region: CASSHARGYTDTQYF. CDR3 bases: TGCGCCAGCAGCCACGCTAGGGGTTACACAGATACGCAGTATTTT.

This clone appeared a few times. The chain couples TRBV11-2 to TRBJ1-2; D not resolved. The CDR3 contains 12 residues. V was trimmed by 2 bases and J by 3 bases, leaving 4 bases between them. Germline V gene data show CDR1 as SGHAT and CDR2 as FQNNGV. The CDR3 DNA follows: TGTGCCAGCAGCTTATCCGACTATGGCTACACCTTC. This sequence encodes CASSLSDYGYTF.

CDR3: CASSTDSEGNQPQHF. The CDR3 DNA reads as TGTGCCAGCAGTACCGACAGTGAGGGCAATCAGCCCCAGCATTTT. The chain couples TRBV28 to TRBJ1-5, with D possibly TRBD1 on 5 matching bases. CDR1 and CDR2 (germline): MDHEN, SYDVKM. The CDR3 consists of 15 residues. Trimming left V 5 bases short and J 2 bases short, with 13 bases between.

This sequence joins TRBV5-1 and TRBJ1-2; TRBD1 might be the D (6 bases). CDR1 is SGHRS and CDR2 is YFSETQ in the germline V gene. The germline V and J ends were trimmed by 4 bases and 8 bases, with 18 bases remaining between them. The CDR3 covers 14 residues. CDR3 sequence (DNA): TGCGCCAGCAGCAACAACCCCCAGGGGACGGGCTACACCTTC. Amino acids: CASSNNPQGTGYTF.

In nucleotides, the CDR3 is TGTGCCAGCAGCCCCCAGTTTAGCGTCCTATACAATGAGCAGTTCTTC. It is translated as CASSPQFSVLYNEQFF. The chain carries TRBV11-2 and TRBJ2-1; possibly TRBD2 for D (5 bases). Looked up from germline, CDR1 is SGHAT and CDR2 is FQNNGV. The CDR3 contains 16 residues. V lost 5 bases to trimming and J lost 4 bases, with 18 bases between them.

The table lists this clone with a few counts. This chain uses TRBV12-5 with TRBJ1-5, with D maybe TRBD1 (5 bases). Germline assignment: CDR1 LGHNT and CDR2 FRNRAP. Between the trimmed V and J ends, which lost 6 bases and 4 bases, there was a span of 10 bases. CDR3 length: 13 residues. CDR3 bases: TGTGCTAGTGGCACAGGATTAAATCAGCCCCAGCATTTT. Translated: CASGTGLNQPQHF.

The V and J genes are TRBV27 and TRBJ1-6, with a tentative D call TRBD1 (5 bases). The germline gives CDR1 MNHEY, CDR2 SMNVEV (reference sequence). V was pared by 3 bases and J by 7 bases, with 10 bases between. The CDR3 has 14 residues. The CDR3 DNA reads as TGTGCCAGCAGTTTCACCGGGGGAAATTCACCCCTCCACTTT. Translating gives CASSFTGGNSPLHF.

This clone was seen only once. V is TRBV27 and J is TRBJ1-2; 9 nucleotides match TRBD1. The CDR3 covers 14 residues. Germline-derived CDR1 and CDR2 are MNHEY and SMNVEV (reference sequence). J was trimmed by 3 bases and V by 6 bases; bases with no gene match: 5. The CDR3 region is CASSTGGADYGYTF. The DNA of the CDR3 is TGTGCCAGCAGCACAGGGGGCGCCGACTATGGCTACACCTTC.

The chain combines TRBV19 with TRBJ1-1, with TRBD1 as a possible D gene (5 bases). Germline CDR1 LNHDA, CDR2 SQIVND (reference sequence). This CDR3 is 13 amino acids long. Trimming shortened V by 1 base and J by 8 bases, and 11 bases separated the two germline ends. In DNA form, the CDR3 reads TGTGCCAGTAGTATAGGGCAGGGTCGCGAAGCTTTCTTT. Protein sequence: CASSIGQGREAFF.

The rearrangement uses TRBV11-1 and TRBJ1-5; perhaps TRBD1 as D (6 bases). Per germline, CDR1 SGHAT and CDR2 FQDESV (reference sequence). This CDR3 has 13 residues. Trimming removed 6 bases from V and 3 bases from J, with 9 bases in between. CDR3 residues: CASSTGNNQPQHF. The CDR3 coding sequence is TGTGCCAGCAGTACAGGGAACAATCAGCCCCAGCATTTT.